These 32 T cell receptor beta chains were all obtained from the same sample, sequenced in a study of cytomegalovirus exposure and HLA in healthy donors. Primers included in the PCR were 60 Vbeta and 13 Jbeta primers. Clones were sequenced by immunoSEQ multiplex PCR, and TCRdb holds only the in-frame ones, with some missing. The sample lists roughly 130,000 clones, 50% to 75% occurring once. Sequenced material: PBMCs. The receptors come from a middle-aged woman in good health and CMV-seropositive.

The chain has TRBV9 and TRBJ2-1, with 8 bases lining up with TRBD2. Per germline, CDR1 SGDLS and CDR2 YYNGEE. The trim removed 3 bases at V and 7 bases at J, leaving 9 bases unmatched. CDR3 size: 15 residues. The CDR3 spells CASSALSGSRNEQFF. The DNA for the CDR3 is TGTGCCAGCAGCGCCCTAAGCGGGAGTAGGAATGAGCAGTTCTTC.

J is TRBJ2-7 and V is TRBV10-3; weak D call: TRBD2 (5 bases). The CDR3 has 15 amino acids. The germline V gene encodes CDR1 ENHRY and CDR2 SYGVKD. The V and J ends lost 7 bases and 2 bases respectively, with 18 bases between them. CDR3 protein: CAITQGRDFTYEQYF. CDR3 nucleotide sequence: TGTGCCATCACTCAAGGGAGAGACTTTACCTACGAGCAGTACTTC.

Only one count was recorded for this clone. This chain connects TRBV7-3 to TRBJ2-3; D uncertain. This CDR3 comprises 15 residues. The V end lost 1 base, the J end lost 4 bases, and 12 bases lay between the germline ends. Looked up from germline, CDR1 is SGHTA and CDR2 is FQGTGA. DNA of the CDR3: TGTGCCAGCAGCTTAAGTCTTACCACTGCAGATACGCAGTATTTT. Amino acid sequence: CASSLSLTTADTQYF.

The chain is built from TRBV19 and TRBJ2-7, with TRBD1 matching over 11 bases. V trimming: 3 bases; J trimming: 7 bases; junction bases outside the gene matches: 8. The CDR3 is 15 residues long. CDR1 and CDR2 from the germline V gene are LNHDA and SQIVND (reference sequence). The CDR3 DNA is TGTGCCAGTAGTATCGGGACAGGGGGACTTCGGGAGCAGTACTTC. Amino acids: CASSIGTGGLREQYF.

This rearrangement joins TRBV7-9 to TRBJ2-7, with D possibly matching TRBD2 (7 bases). The germline V and J ends were trimmed by 5 bases and 4 bases, with 15 bases remaining between them. The CDR3 runs to 14 residues. Germline V gene sequence: CDR1 SEHNR, CDR2 FQNEAQ (reference sequence). CDR3 sequence: CASSPPGGVYEQYF. The CDR3 coding sequence is TGTGCCAGCAGCCCGCCGGGGGGCGTGTACGAGCAGTACTTC.

This clone was picked up one time. This sequence joins TRBV7-2 and TRBJ1-1, with 8 bases identical to TRBD1. The CDR3 contains 15 residues. In germline, CDR1 is SGHTA, CDR2 FQGNSA. V shed 1 base and J 3 bases; nucleotides not matched to a gene: 4. The CDR3 here is CASSLVQGAHTEAFF. Written as DNA, the CDR3 is TGTGCCAGCAGCTTAGTTCAGGGGGCGCACACTGAAGCTTTCTTT.

V usage is TRBV5-1 and J usage is TRBJ2-2; possibly TRBD1 for D (6 bases). V dropped 3 bases and J dropped 5 bases, with 8 bases sitting between them. CDR1 is SGHRS and CDR2 is YFSETQ in the germline V gene. This CDR3 spans 13 amino acids. The CDR3 DNA reads TGCGCCAGCAGCTCACAGGGTACCGGGGAGCTGTTTTTT. It is translated as CASSSQGTGELFF.

The rearrangement links TRBV6-1 to TRBJ2-1; no reliable D call. This CDR3 comprises 15 residues. Germline CDR1 reads MNHNS; CDR2 reads SASEGT. V lost 1 base, J lost 8 bases, and 15 bases lay in between. DNA of the CDR3: TGTGCCAGCAGTGAAGTGGTACTGGTTTTGGATGAGCAGTTCTTC. Amino acid sequence: CASSEVVLVLDEQFF.

V is TRBV2 and J is TRBJ1-5; D is uncertain. The germline V and J ends were trimmed by 3 bases and 2 bases, with 5 bases remaining between them. In germline, CDR1 is SNHLY, CDR2 FYNNEI. This CDR3 spans 13 amino acids. The CDR3 loop is CASSDSGNQPQHF. The CDR3 region has the DNA TGTGCCAGCAGTGACTCTGGCAATCAGCCCCAGCATTTT.

This chain's CDR3 is CASSSTGGNEKLFF. CDR3 nucleotides: TGCGCCAGCAGCTCGACAGGGGGGAATGAAAAACTGTTTTTT. The chain recombines TRBV5-1 with TRBJ1-4; TRBD1 matches 9 bases. CDR1 is SGHRS, CDR2 YFSETQ, per germline. Trimming removed 3 bases from V and 5 bases from J; junction bases left unmatched: 2. The CDR3 runs to 14 residues.

In this sample, this clone turned up once. V usage is TRBV28 and J usage is TRBJ1-4, with a tentative D call TRBD1 (6 bases). The V gene's germline CDR1 is MDHEN and CDR2 SYDVKM. The CDR3 contains 13 residues. Trimming took 2 bases from V and 11 from J, leaving 12 bases between them. Here the CDR3 DNA reads TGTGCCAGCAGTTTAAGTGCAGGGGACAAACTGTTTTTT. It translates to CASSLSAGDKLFF.

The genes are TRBV6-5 and TRBJ1-4, with no clear D. V lost 6 bases and J lost 13, with 18 bases in between. Germline V gives CDR1 MNHEY, CDR2 SVGAGI. The length of the CDR3 is 13 residues. CDR3: CASSLADGVGLFF. The CDR3 DNA follows: TGTGCCAGCAGCCTGGCTGACGGGGTTGGACTGTTTTTT.

The chain links TRBV6-5 to TRBJ2-3, with D maybe TRBD1 (5 bases). The CDR3 covers 13 residues. Germline CDR1 is MNHEY and CDR2 is SVGAGI. V lost 2 bases to trimming and J lost 4 bases, with 7 bases between them. CDR3: CASSYGHPDTQYF. Here the CDR3 DNA reads TGTGCCAGCAGTTACGGACACCCAGATACGCAGTATTTT.

The chain employs TRBV15 and TRBJ2-7; 7 bases map to TRBD1. The CDR3 totals 14 residues. Germline lookup yields CDR1 LNHNV and CDR2 YYDKDF (reference sequence). With 0 bases clipped from V and 3 bases from J, the junction kept 2 bases outside the gene matches. The CDR3: CATSRDRDSYEQYF. The DNA of the CDR3 is TGTGCCACCAGCAGAGATCGGGACAGCTACGAGCAGTACTTC.

The chain is built from TRBV5-1 and TRBJ2-7; 10 bases are shared with TRBD2. V trimming: 1 base; J trimming: 2 bases; junction bases outside the gene matches: 0. This CDR3 is 14 amino acids long. Germline CDR1 is SGHRS and CDR2 is YFSETQ. The chain's CDR3 is CASSLSGRAYEQYF. The DNA of the CDR3 is TGCGCCAGCAGCTTGAGCGGGAGGGCCTACGAGCAGTACTTC.

This chain joins TRBV28 and TRBJ2-1, with no clear D. V was pared by 4 bases and J by 7 bases, with 14 bases between. Looked up from germline, CDR1 is MDHEN and CDR2 is SYDVKM. The CDR3 extends over 14 amino acids. Here the CDR3 DNA reads TGTGCCAGCAGTTCGACTCTGTGGCTAAATGAGCAGTTCTTC. Amino acid sequence: CASSSTLWLNEQFF.

J is TRBJ2-7 and V is TRBV28, with TRBD2 matching over 7 bases. From germline, CDR1 is MDHEN and CDR2 SYDVKM. This CDR3 has 15 residues. Trimming removed 4 bases from V and 3 bases from J; junction bases left unmatched: 9. CDR3 sequence reads: CASSWGTTTVYEQYF. The DNA for the CDR3 is TGTGCCAGCAGTTGGGGGACTACCACCGTCTACGAGCAGTACTTC. The full variable domain, its missing parts supplied by reference TRBV28 and TRBJ2-7, is DVKVTQSSRYLVKRTGEKVFLECVQDMDHENMFWYRQDPGLGLRLIYFSYDVKMKEKGDIPEGYSVSREKKERFSLILESASTNQTSMYLCASSWGTTTVYEQYFGPGTRLTVT.

V gene TRBV28 combines with J gene TRBJ2-7; D is perhaps TRBD2 (5 bases). The V end was cut by 8 bases, the J end by 1 base, with 15 bases between. Germline CDR1 is MDHEN and CDR2 is SYDVKM. The CDR3 sequence is 14 residues long. CDR3 nucleotides: TGTGCCAGCGGTACAGCGGCGGCTTCCTACGAGCAGTACTTC. It is translated as CASGTAAASYEQYF.

This clone was recorded only once. The rearrangement uses TRBV7-2 and TRBJ1-4; 12 bases line up with TRBD1. The length of the CDR3 is 17 residues. V lost 5 bases and J lost 6; bases outside the gene matches: 10. CDR1 SGHTA and CDR2 FQGNSA come from the germline V gene. For the CDR3, the DNA is TGTGCCAGCAGCCCATCCGGGACAGGGGGCATGTATGAAAAACTGTTTTTT. Its translation is CASSPSGTGGMYEKLFF.

The CDR3 DNA reads TGTGCCAGTACGACTAGCGGGGGGCCAGATACGCAGTATTTT. Translating gives CASTTSGGPDTQYF. V usage is TRBV6-1 and J usage is TRBJ2-3; 13 bases are shared with TRBD2. CDR3 length: 14 amino acids. CDR1 is MNHNS, CDR2 SASEGT, per germline. V was clipped by 9 bases and J by 4 bases; unmatched bases: 4.

This rearrangement joins TRBV11-3 to TRBJ2-3, with 11 bases that match TRBD2. This CDR3 has 15 amino acids. J was trimmed by 1 base and V by 5 bases; bases with no gene match: 2. CDR1 is SGHNT and CDR2 is YENEEA in the germline V gene. CDR3 loop: CASSPLAGGTDTQYF. The DNA for the CDR3 is TGTGCCAGCAGCCCACTAGCGGGGGGCACAGATACGCAGTATTTT.

The J gene is TRBJ1-1, the V gene TRBV5-6; D is ambiguous. Trimming left V 0 bases short and J 11 bases short, with 11 bases between. Germline V lookup: CDR1 SGHDT, CDR2 YYEEEE. This CDR3 contains 12 residues. CDR3 sequence (DNA): TGTGCCAGCAGCTTGGACTCCTCCCTGGCTTTCTTT. It yields the protein CASSLDSSLAFF.

This clone has just a few counts. This sequence joins TRBV11-2 and TRBJ2-5; 10 positions match TRBD2. V lost 5 bases to trimming and J lost 2 bases; unmatched junction nucleotides: 2. Germline loops: CDR1 SGHAT, CDR2 FQNNGV. CDR3 length: 14 amino acids. The CDR3 region has the DNA TGTGCCAGCAGCCTACTAGCGGGGCAAGAGACCCAGTACTTC. This sequence encodes CASSLLAGQETQYF.

This clone was seen a handful of times. The genes are TRBV10-3 and TRBJ2-7, with D possibly being TRBD2 (5 bases). Trimming stripped 11 bases from V and 5 bases from J, with 13 bases between. Germline CDR1 and CDR2: ENHRY and SYGVKD. CDR3 size: 11 residues. CDR3 in amino acids: CASGLVDEQYF. For the CDR3, the DNA is TGTGCCTCGGGGTTGGTGGACGAGCAGTACTTC.

This chain connects TRBV6-1 to TRBJ1-5; 8 positions agree with TRBD1. The CDR3 consists of 16 residues. Germline assignment: CDR1 MNHNS and CDR2 SASEGT. Losses at the gene ends were 2 bases for V and 0 bases for J; bases not matched to a gene: 3. The CDR3 here is CASSERTGTSNQPQHF. CDR3 bases: TGTGCCAGCAGTGAAAGGACAGGGACTAGCAATCAGCCCCAGCATTTT.

The V and J genes are TRBV11-2 and TRBJ2-3; 10 bases line up with TRBD2. CDR1 is SGHAT and CDR2 is FQNNGV in the germline V gene. CDR3 length equals 16 residues. The V and J ends lost 5 bases and 4 bases, in that order; junction bases with no gene match: 9. The CDR3 is CASSDRSGRNSDTQYF. The CDR3 DNA follows: TGTGCCAGCAGCGATCGTAGCGGGAGGAACTCAGATACGCAGTATTTT.

The V call is TRBV27, the J call TRBJ2-1; 8 nucleotides agree with TRBD2. The CDR3 spans 16 residues. Germline V gives CDR1 MNHEY, CDR2 SMNVEV (reference sequence). The trim removed 2 bases at V and 6 bases at J, leaving 9 bases unmatched. The CDR3, as DNA: TGTGCCAGCAGTTTAGAAGCCCTAGCGGGTCCCAATGAGCAGTTCTTC. It codes for CASSLEALAGPNEQFF.

This clone was counted once. V usage is TRBV28 and J usage is TRBJ1-1; TRBD1 might be the D (6 bases). The CDR3 has 14 residues. Trimming pared 7 bases from V and 6 bases from J, leaving 18 bases between. Germline V lookup: CDR1 MDHEN, CDR2 SYDVKM. CDR3 amino acids: CASTFFGQIAEAFF. CDR3 sequence (DNA): TGTGCCAGCACCTTCTTCGGACAGATCGCTGAAGCTTTCTTT.

This chain links TRBV7-6 with TRBJ2-1; 10 nucleotides agree with TRBD2. CDR1 is SGHVS and CDR2 is FNYEAQ in the germline V gene. The CDR3 spans 17 residues. Trimming cost V 6 bases and J 0 bases; bases outside gene matches: 8. CDR3 residues: CASSPLAGIGSYNEQFF. The CDR3 coding sequence is TGTGCCAGCAGTCCACTAGCGGGGATTGGCTCCTACAATGAGCAGTTCTTC.

The rearrangement links TRBV11-2 to TRBJ2-7; no clear D gene. Germline loops: CDR1 SGHAT, CDR2 FQNNGV. V was pared by 1 base and J by 3 bases, with 7 bases between. CDR3 length: 13 amino acids. CDR3 coding DNA: TGTGCCAGCAGCTTAGGTCCCCTCTACGAGCAGTACTTC. Translating gives CASSLGPLYEQYF.

The V and J genes are TRBV5-1 and TRBJ2-1; D unresolved. CDR3 length equals 18 residues. Germline-derived CDR1 and CDR2 are SGHRS and YFSETQ. V was shortened by 0 bases and J by 4 bases, with 20 bases between the two germline ends. CDR3 sequence reads: CASSLVFGGQRLYNEQFF. DNA for the CDR3: TGCGCCAGCAGCTTGGTTTTCGGTGGGCAGAGATTATACAATGAGCAGTTCTTC.

The chain is built from TRBV25-1 and TRBJ1-2, with D perhaps TRBD1 (5 bases). The CDR3 runs to 15 residues. Trimming removed 3 bases at V and 4 bases at J, with 15 bases between. Germline assignment: CDR1 MGHDK and CDR2 SYGVNS. In DNA form, the CDR3 reads TGTGCCAGCAGTGATGGCGGGGGGTGGAGCTATGGCTACACCTTC. As protein: CASSDGGGWSYGYTF.